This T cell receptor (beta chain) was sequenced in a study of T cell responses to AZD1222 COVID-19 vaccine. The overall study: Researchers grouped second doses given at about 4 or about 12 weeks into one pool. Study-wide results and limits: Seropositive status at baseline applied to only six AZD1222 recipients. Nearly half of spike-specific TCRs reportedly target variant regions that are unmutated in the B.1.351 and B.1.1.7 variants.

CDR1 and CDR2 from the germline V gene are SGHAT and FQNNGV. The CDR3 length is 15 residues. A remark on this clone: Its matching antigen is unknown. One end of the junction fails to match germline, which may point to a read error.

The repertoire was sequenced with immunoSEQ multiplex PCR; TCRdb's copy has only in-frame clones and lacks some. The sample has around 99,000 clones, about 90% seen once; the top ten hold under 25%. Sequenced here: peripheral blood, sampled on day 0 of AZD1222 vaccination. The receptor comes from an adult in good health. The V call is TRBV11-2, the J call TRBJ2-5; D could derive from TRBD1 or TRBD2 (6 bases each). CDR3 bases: TGTGCCAGCAGCGTAAAGGGGGGCAGGGTGCATGGTGATGACTTC. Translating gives CASSVKGGRVHGDDF.